The 30 T cell receptor beta chains reported below all come from one sample, sequenced in a study of T-cell reconstitution after alpha-beta-depleted transplantation in children. Preparing the TCRbeta library involved the use of unique molecular identifiers. One entry per CDR3 protein, called by TCRdb with MiXCR from the PCR reads. The sample holds 500,000 to 600,000 distinct CDR3 sequences, about a sixth seen once. Sequenced here: PBMCs from the stem cell graft donor, sampled from the stem cell graft. These receptors originate from a human donor who donated a stem cell graft to a child with acute lymphoblastic leukemia.

Note on this clonotype: Because the CDR3 is missing its conserved closing phenylalanine or tryptophan, this is likely a read error. This rearrangement joins TRBV5-5 to TRBJ2-1; 9 bases agree with TRBD2. V lost 0 bases and J lost 4; bases outside the gene matches: 5. This CDR3 contains 16 residues. CDR1 and CDR2 from the germline V gene are SGHKS and YYEKEE (reference sequence). The CDR3 nucleotides read TGTGCCAGCAGCTTGGTAACTAGCGGGCAATACAATGAGCAGTTCTCC. This sequence encodes CASSLVTSGQYNEQFS.

This clonotype was detected only a few times. This sequence joins TRBV4-2 and TRBJ2-1, with TRBD2 matching 8 bases. V shed 11 bases, J shed 8 bases, and the junction held 14 bases outside the gene matches. Germline loops: CDR1 LGHNA, CDR2 YNFKEQ. This CDR3 has 14 residues. CDR3 DNA sequence: TGTGCCTCCGGAGAGCGGGAGTATGGCTATGAGCAGTTCTTC. It translates to CASGEREYGYEQFF.

This chain connects TRBV6-5 to TRBJ2-7; D may correspond to TRBD1 or TRBD2 (6 bases each). Germline CDR1 and CDR2: MNHEY and SVGAGI. CDR3 length: 15 amino acids. Trimming took off 0 bases at V and 4 bases at J, with 13 bases between the two ends. The CDR3 DNA reads as TGTGCCAGCAGTTACTCGGGGGGCGCAAAATACGAGCAGTACTTC. Translation: CASSYSGGAKYEQYF.

The chain carries TRBV19 and TRBJ2-5, with D possibly being TRBD1 or TRBD2 (5 bases each). V gave up 3 bases and J gave up 0 bases, with 14 bases separating them. Germline CDR1 is LNHDA and CDR2 is SQIVND (reference sequence). The CDR3 runs 16 residues. DNA for the CDR3: TGTGCCAGTAGTATCGGGGCCAGATCGTACCAAGAGACCCAGTACTTC. Its translation: CASSIGARSYQETQYF.

This clonotype occurred a few times. The chain couples TRBV5-1 to TRBJ2-7, with TRBD2 matching over 7 bases. Trimming took 0 bases from V and 5 from J; bases not matched to a gene: 2. The CDR3 covers 13 residues. Germline lookup yields CDR1 SGHRS and CDR2 YFSETQ. In nucleotides, the CDR3 is TGCGCCAGCAGCTTGGCAAGCGGGAACGAGCAGTACTTC. It encodes CASSLASGNEQYF.

This clonotype was observed a handful of times. The J gene is TRBJ2-3, the V gene TRBV20-1; TRBD2 agrees at 7 bases. The CDR3 has 15 residues. The germline V gene has CDR1 DFQATT and CDR2 SNEGSKA (reference sequence). V was clipped by 1 base and J by 4 bases; unmatched bases: 8. Here the CDR3 reads CSARGSSGRADTQYF. The CDR3 nucleotides are TGCAGTGCTAGAGGGTCTAGCGGAAGGGCAGATACGCAGTATTTT.

The chain is built from TRBV7-8 and TRBJ1-2; D unclear. Germline assignment: CDR1 SGHVS and CDR2 FQNEAQ. V was clipped by 5 bases and J by 8 bases, with 15 bases between them. There are 13 residues in the CDR3. The CDR3 DNA sequence: TGTGCCAGCAGCACATGGGCAGTGAGCGGCTACACCTTC. Its translation: CASSTWAVSGYTF.

The chain combines TRBV9 with TRBJ2-7; TRBD2 agrees at 9 bases. The germline CDR1 and CDR2 sequences are SGDLS and YYNGEE. V lost 3 bases and J lost 5; bases outside the gene matches: 9. The CDR3 consists of 15 residues. As DNA, the CDR3 is TGTGCCAGCAGCGCCGGTGCGGGAGGGCGCGACGAGCAGTACTTC. It yields the protein CASSAGAGGRDEQYF.

V and J are TRBV18 and TRBJ2-7, with D uncertain. The CDR3 spans 14 residues. CDR1 is KGHSH and CDR2 is LQKENI in the germline V gene. Trimming stripped 1 base from V and 4 bases from J, with 11 bases between. The CDR3 region has the DNA TGTGCCAGCTCACCACTCCCACAGACGTACGAGCAGTACTTC. It translates to CASSPLPQTYEQYF. Drawing the rest from reference TRBV18 and TRBJ2-7, the complete variable domain is NAGVMQNPRHLVRRRGQEARLRCSPMKGHSHVYWYRQLPEEGLKFMVYLQKENIIDESGMPKERFSAEFPKEGPSILRIQQVVRGDSAAYFCASSPLPQTYEQYFGPGTRLTVT.

In its sample, this clonotype was seen a few times. The rearrangement joins TRBV5-1 to TRBJ1-1; D may be TRBD1 (5 bases). Germline V CDR1 and CDR2: SGHRS, YFSETQ. V gave up 0 bases and J gave up 6 bases, with 15 bases separating them. CDR3 size: 15 residues. CDR3 coding DNA: TGCGCCAGCAGCTTGGCCCATACAGGTGAGGCTGAAGCTTTCTTT. As protein: CASSLAHTGEAEAFF.

The gene calls are TRBV20-1 and TRBJ2-3; D might be TRBD1 (6 bases). The CDR3 is 14 amino acids. The V end lost 2 bases, the J end lost 5 bases, and 14 bases lay between the germline ends. CDR1 DFQATT and CDR2 SNEGSKA come from the germline V gene (reference sequence). This CDR3 is CSARSGAGRDTQYF. CDR3 in DNA: TGCAGTGCTAGATCAGGGGCTGGGAGAGATACGCAGTATTTT.

This clonotype was seen a handful of times. V usage is TRBV4-1 and J usage is TRBJ2-1; the match to TRBD2 covers 13 bases. Germline CDR1 is MGHRA and CDR2 is YSYEKL. The V and J ends lost 5 bases and 6 bases, in that order; junction bases with no gene match: 10. The CDR3 contains 17 residues. The CDR3 sequence: CASSIGLAGVLGNEQFF. In DNA, the CDR3 is TGCGCCAGCAGCATAGGACTAGCGGGAGTACTAGGCAATGAGCAGTTCTTC.

The chain joins TRBV20-1 to TRBJ2-5; 9 bases fit TRBD2. The CDR3 covers 15 residues. Germline V gene sequence: CDR1 DFQATT, CDR2 SNEGSKA (reference sequence). J lost 9 bases, V lost 2 bases, and 13 bases had no gene match. CDR3 amino acids: CSARFPGAGGPAQYF. In nucleotides, the CDR3 is TGCAGTGCTAGATTCCCAGGGGCGGGAGGGCCGGCCCAGTACTTC.

The chain combines TRBV14 with TRBJ1-2; 7 bases line up with TRBD1. This CDR3 is 14 amino acids long. Germline CDR1 reads SGHDN; CDR2 reads FVKESK. With 4 bases clipped from V and 3 bases from J, the junction kept 5 bases outside the gene matches. The CDR3 bases are TGTGCCAGCAGCCTGGGACAGCTTTACTATGGCTACACCTTC. Protein sequence: CASSLGQLYYGYTF. Using reference TRBV14 and TRBJ1-2 for the parts outside the CDR3, the full variable domain is EAGVTQFPSHSVIEKGQTVTLRCDPISGHDNLYWYRRVMGKEIKFLLHFVKESKQDESGMPNNRFLAERTGGTYSTLKVQPAELEDSGVYFCASSLGQLYYGYTFGSGTRLTVV.

This clonotype was seen more than once but under ten times. The chain uses TRBV19 and TRBJ2-1; D is unresolved. Germline V lookup: CDR1 LNHDA, CDR2 SQIVND (reference sequence). Trimming cost V 1 base and J 4 bases, with 11 bases left between them. The CDR3 runs to 15 residues. In nucleotides, the CDR3 is TGTGCCAGTAGTATAGCCGGAGAAGGGTACAATGAGCAGTTCTTC. Amino acids: CASSIAGEGYNEQFF.

The chain uses TRBV29-1 and TRBJ2-3; no firm D call. V lost 3 bases and J 5 bases, leaving 9 bases between the germline ends. This CDR3 spans 12 amino acids. The V gene's germline CDR1 is SQVTM and CDR2 ANQGSEA. CDR3 in amino acids: CSVEWMGDTQYF. In DNA form, the CDR3 reads TGCAGCGTTGAGTGGATGGGAGATACGCAGTATTTT.

The chain couples TRBV20-1 to TRBJ2-3; TRBD2 matches 12 bases. The ends lost 5 bases at V and 2 bases at J; junction bases unmatched: 2. The CDR3 runs to 14 residues. CDR1 and CDR2 from the germline V gene are DFQATT and SNEGSKA (reference sequence). CDR3 sequence (DNA): TGCAGTGCTCCTAGCGGGAGGGACACAGATACGCAGTATTTT. Encoded protein: CSAPSGRDTDTQYF.

This clonotype was counted only a few times. V usage is TRBV5-1 and J usage is TRBJ1-1; no clear D. V was clipped by 7 bases and J by 6 bases, with 16 bases between them. Per germline, CDR1 SGHRS and CDR2 YFSETQ. The CDR3 length is 13 residues. CDR3 in DNA: TGCGCCAGCGGGTGGGTCGGAAGGTCTGAAGCTTTCTTT. Amino acid sequence: CASGWVGRSEAFF.

This clonotype was detected a few times. In DNA, the CDR3 is TGTGCCAGCAGCTTACGGGGTAGTCCCGACGAGCAGTACTTC. Translation: CASSLRGSPDEQYF. The chain carries TRBV7-6 and TRBJ2-7; possible D gene TRBD2, 5 bases. Per germline, CDR1 SGHVS and CDR2 FNYEAQ. Trimming removed 2 bases from V and 5 bases from J, with 13 bases in between. The CDR3 sequence is 14 residues long.

The chain uses TRBV5-4 and TRBJ2-1; D is unresolved. Trimming cost V 4 bases and J 6 bases, with 11 bases left between them. Germline values: CDR1 SGHNT, CDR2 YYREEE (reference sequence). There are 13 residues in the CDR3. As DNA, the CDR3 is TGTGCCAGCAGCGGTCTAGTCCCCAATGAGCAGTTCTTC. It is translated as CASSGLVPNEQFF.

The genes are TRBV6-1 and TRBJ2-2; 8 nucleotides line up with TRBD1. J was trimmed by 3 bases and V by 6 bases; bases with no gene match: 3. The germline CDR1 and CDR2 sequences are MNHNS and SASEGT. CDR3 length: 14 amino acids. Here the CDR3 reads CASRDRAYTGELFF. Written as DNA, the CDR3 is TGTGCCAGCAGGGACAGGGCTTACACCGGGGAGCTGTTTTTT.

This clonotype appeared a few times. The CDR3 is CASSLILAGGRNEQFF. CDR3 bases: TGTGCCAGCAGCCTCATTCTAGCGGGAGGTCGTAATGAGCAGTTCTTC. The chain links TRBV7-9 to TRBJ2-1; 11 nucleotides align to TRBD2. With 5 bases clipped from V and 7 bases from J, the junction kept 10 bases outside the gene matches. The CDR3 is 16 amino acids. Germline V CDR1 and CDR2: SEHNR, FQNEAQ (reference sequence).

The chain is built from TRBV7-9 and TRBJ2-7; a possible D gene is TRBD2 (5 bases). Deletions cut 5 bases from V and 1 base from J, with 15 bases between. Germline CDR1 is SEHNR and CDR2 is FQNEAQ (reference sequence). This CDR3 is built from 15 residues. The CDR3 coding sequence is TGTGCCAGCAGCAGCCGAGGGAGTCAATCCTACGAGCAGTACTTC. Amino acid sequence: CASSSRGSQSYEQYF.

This clonotype has only a few counts. This rearrangement joins TRBV7-3 to TRBJ1-2; D is ambiguous. V lost 5 bases to trimming and J lost 8 bases, with 18 bases between them. This CDR3 comprises 14 residues. Germline CDR1 reads SGHTA; CDR2 reads FQGTGA. CDR3 sequence: CASSPNGNSNGYTF. CDR3 nucleotide sequence: TGTGCCAGCAGCCCAAACGGGAATAGTAACGGCTACACCTTC.

There are a few counts of this clonotype. J is TRBJ2-7 and V is TRBV5-1; D possibly corresponds to TRBD1 (6 bases). Per the germline V gene, CDR1 is SGHRS and CDR2 is YFSETQ. This CDR3 comprises 16 residues. Trimming pared 4 bases from V and 0 bases from J, leaving 17 bases between. The CDR3 DNA sequence: TGCGCCAGCAGCGGTGTCCAACAGGGTTCCTCCTACGAGCAGTACTTC. This encodes CASSGVQQGSSYEQYF. The full variable domain, its missing parts supplied by reference TRBV5-1 and TRBJ2-7, is KAGVTQTPRYLIKTRGQQVTLSCSPISGHRSVSWYQQTPGQGLQFLFEYFSETQRNKGNFPGRFSGRQFSNSRSEMNVSTLELGDSALYLCASSGVQQGSSYEQYFGPGTRLTVT.

This clonotype came up a few times. The V and J genes are TRBV7-6 and TRBJ2-1; 7 bases match TRBD1. J was trimmed by 8 bases and V by 4 bases; bases with no gene match: 14. Looked up from germline, CDR1 is SGHVS and CDR2 is FNYEAQ. The CDR3 runs to 16 residues. For the CDR3, the DNA is TGTGCCAGCAGCTCTAGATACAGGGGTCCGGACCATGAGCAGTTCTTC. As protein: CASSSRYRGPDHEQFF.

This clonotype was found a few times. This chain uses TRBV5-1 with TRBJ2-7; D is possibly TRBD2 (6 bases). CDR1 and CDR2 from the germline V gene are SGHRS and YFSETQ. Between the trimmed V and J ends, which lost 4 bases and 0 bases, there was a span of 14 bases. The CDR3 spans 15 residues. In nucleotides, the CDR3 is TGCGCCAGCAGCGCGGGACCGGGAGACTCCTACGAGCAGTACTTC. Translating it yields CASSAGPGDSYEQYF. Filled out from reference TRBV5-1 and TRBJ2-7, the complete variable domain reads KAGVTQTPRYLIKTRGQQVTLSCSPISGHRSVSWYQQTPGQGLQFLFEYFSETQRNKGNFPGRFSGRQFSNSRSEMNVSTLELGDSALYLCASSAGPGDSYEQYFGPGTRLTVT.

This chain joins TRBV5-1 and TRBJ2-1; TRBD2 aligns across 11 bases. The CDR3 totals 18 residues. V was clipped by 4 bases and J by 10 bases; unmatched bases: 19. Germline V lookup: CDR1 SGHRS, CDR2 YFSETQ. CDR3 nucleotide sequence: TGCGCCAGCAGCCTGAGGGACTTAACTAGCGGGAGATCGAACGAGCAGTTCTTC. This sequence encodes CASSLRDLTSGRSNEQFF.

The CDR3 loop is CASSSGNGYEQYF. CDR3 DNA sequence: TGTGCCAGCAGTAGCGGGAACGGGTACGAGCAGTACTTC. The rearrangement links TRBV27 to TRBJ2-7, with TRBD2 matching over 7 bases. From germline, CDR1 is MNHEY and CDR2 SMNVEV (reference sequence). V dropped 5 bases and J dropped 4; count of bases not matched to a gene: 5. CDR3 length: 13 residues.

Only a few counts were recorded for this clonotype. This chain uses TRBV7-3 with TRBJ2-5; 9 bases map to TRBD1. Germline values: CDR1 SGHTA, CDR2 FQGTGA. CDR3 length: 15 residues. Trimming took 4 bases from V and 3 from J; bases not matched to a gene: 6. Written as DNA, the CDR3 is TGTGCCAGCAGCTACTGGGACAGGGTTAAAGAGACCCAGTACTTC. Residues: CASSYWDRVKETQYF.